The 16 T cell receptor beta chains listed next were all sequenced from one sample in a study of cytomegalovirus exposure and HLA in healthy donors. Only in-frame clones appear in the TCRdb table, and some are missing; sequencing was by immunoSEQ multiplex PCR. The sample has about 330,000 clones, roughly nine tenths seen once. The sample was PBMCs. These receptors were obtained from a woman aged 25 to 39 in good health and CMV-seropositive.

This chain uses TRBV7-9 with TRBJ2-5; 12 bases line up with TRBD2. Germline CDR1 is SEHNR and CDR2 is FQNEAQ (reference sequence). This CDR3 is built from 16 residues. Trimming removed 4 bases from V and 3 bases from J; junction bases left unmatched: 6. This CDR3 is CASSSSGRALEETQYF. The CDR3 DNA reads TGTGCCAGCAGCTCTAGCGGGAGGGCGTTGGAAGAGACCCAGTACTTC.

This chain joins TRBV30 and TRBJ1-1; TRBD1 is a possible D gene (5 bases). CDR1 is GTSNPN, CDR2 SVGIG, per germline (reference sequence). The V gene lost 0 bases and the J gene lost 8 bases, with 10 bases spanning the gap. The CDR3 is made up of 12 amino acids. CDR3 protein: CAWSVQVWEAFF. The CDR3 DNA is TGTGCCTGGAGTGTACAGGTTTGGGAAGCTTTCTTT.

The chain has TRBV11-2 and TRBJ1-2; D gene ambiguous. Trimming left V 2 bases short and J 4 bases short, with 5 bases between. CDR1 SGHAT and CDR2 FQNNGV come from the germline V gene. The length of the CDR3 is 12 residues. This chain's CDR3 is CASSLNIYGYTF. The CDR3 bases are TGTGCCAGCAGCTTAAACATCTATGGCTACACCTTC.

V and J are TRBV4-3 and TRBJ2-2; 11 bases agree with TRBD2. Losses at the gene ends were 1 base for V and 2 bases for J; bases not matched to a gene: 3. The germline gives CDR1 LGHNA, CDR2 YSLEER. This CDR3 spans 17 amino acids. The CDR3 reads CASSQVLAGGNTGELFF. The CDR3 DNA reads TGCGCCAGCAGCCAAGTCCTAGCGGGAGGTAACACCGGGGAGCTGTTTTTT.

The chain has TRBV27 and TRBJ1-3; the D gene is possibly TRBD1 (6 bases). Trimming pared 6 bases from V and 4 bases from J, leaving 16 bases between. Per germline, CDR1 MNHEY and CDR2 SMNVEV (reference sequence). The CDR3 has 15 amino acids. Here the CDR3 reads CASRDSNRAGNTIYF. As DNA, the CDR3 is TGTGCCAGCAGGGACAGCAATAGGGCGGGAAACACCATATATTTT.

The V gene is TRBV28, the J gene TRBJ2-7; 7 positions match TRBD2. V was pared by 7 bases and J by 7 bases, with 16 bases of the junction left unmatched. The germline CDR1 and CDR2 sequences are MDHEN and SYDVKM. This CDR3 is built from 15 residues. CDR3 nucleotides: TGTGCCAGCACCTGGGGGAGGGGTGGGTTGCTTGAGCAGTACTTC. This gives the protein CASTWGRGGLLEQYF.

J is TRBJ2-5 and V is TRBV2; 8 positions match TRBD2. The CDR3 has 12 amino acids. J lost 5 bases, V lost 6 bases, and 2 bases had no gene match. The germline V gene encodes CDR1 SNHLY and CDR2 FYNNEI. The chain's CDR3 is CASRLAGETQYF. The CDR3 DNA reads as TGTGCCAGCAGGCTAGCGGGTGAGACCCAGTACTTC.

V and J are TRBV13 and TRBJ2-2; the match to TRBD2 covers 7 bases. Looked up from germline, CDR1 is PRHDT and CDR2 is FYEKMQ (reference sequence). Trimming at V came to 5 bases and at J to 4 bases, leaving 10 bases not matched to a gene. There are 16 residues in the CDR3. The CDR3 region has the DNA TGTGCCAGCAGCCCCGGTCTAGCGGCATTCACCGGGGAGCTGTTTTTT. Translating it yields CASSPGLAAFTGELFF.

The chain couples TRBV9 to TRBJ2-7; 7 positions match TRBD1. Germline CDR1 SGDLS, CDR2 YYNGEE. With V trimmed by 6 bases and J by 6 bases, 12 bases remained unmatched. The CDR3 spans 14 residues. The CDR3, as DNA: TGTGCCAGCAACCCGACAGGGTGGTCGGCCGAGCAGTACTTC. Translating it yields CASNPTGWSAEQYF.

The genes are TRBV5-6 and TRBJ1-1; the D gene is possibly TRBD1 (5 bases). V was trimmed by 1 base and J by 1 base, leaving 17 bases between them. The V gene's germline CDR1 is SGHDT and CDR2 YYEEEE. This CDR3 has 17 residues. The chain's CDR3 is CASSLFIPQGSNTEAFF. The CDR3 DNA follows: TGTGCCAGCAGCTTGTTTATTCCGCAGGGTTCGAACACTGAAGCTTTCTTT.

CDR3 DNA: TGTGCCACCAGCAGAGGGGACAGCGAAGCTTTCTTT. Translating it yields CATSRGDSEAFF. The chain links TRBV15 to TRBJ1-1; 7 bases map to TRBD1. The V gene's germline CDR1 is LNHNV and CDR2 YYDKDF (reference sequence). This CDR3 is built from 12 residues. The V segment lost 1 base and the J segment 8 bases; nucleotides outside the gene matches: 1.

This clone was seen only once. J is TRBJ2-7 and V is TRBV4-2; D is ambiguous. The CDR3 is 14 amino acids. V gave up 0 bases and J gave up 1 base, with 7 bases separating them. Germline CDR1 is LGHNA and CDR2 is YNFKEQ. CDR3 sequence reads: CASSQDLLSYEQYF. The CDR3 DNA reads as TGTGCCAGCAGCCAAGATCTCTTATCCTACGAGCAGTACTTC.

V usage is TRBV6-4 and J usage is TRBJ1-1, with D possibly being TRBD1 (6 bases). V lost 0 bases and J 1 base, leaving 12 bases between the germline ends. CDR1 MRHNA and CDR2 SNTAGT come from the germline V gene. CDR3 length equals 16 residues. CDR3 bases: TGTGCCAGCAGTGACTCCCACCTGACAGGGAACACTGAAGCTTTCTTT. Its protein product is CASSDSHLTGNTEAFF.

This clone has a handful of counts. V gene TRBV9 combines with J gene TRBJ1-2, with D perhaps matching TRBD1 (6 bases). V dropped 0 bases and J dropped 1 base, with 16 bases sitting between them. The CDR3 loop spans 17 amino acids. CDR1 SGDLS and CDR2 YYNGEE come from the germline V gene. CDR3 protein: CASSVDPGAALNYGYTF. Here the CDR3 DNA reads TGTGCCAGCAGCGTAGATCCGGGGGCTGCCCTTAACTATGGCTACACCTTC.

This chain connects TRBV5-1 to TRBJ2-5; D unresolved. Germline CDR1 is SGHRS and CDR2 is YFSETQ. V shed 4 bases and J shed 1 base, with 11 bases lying between them. CDR3 length equals 14 residues. This chain's CDR3 is CASSRDTSQETQYF. The CDR3 DNA reads TGCGCCAGCAGCCGAGACACATCCCAAGAGACCCAGTACTTC.

The J gene is TRBJ2-5, the V gene TRBV7-2; TRBD2 matches 9 bases. The CDR3 runs 16 residues. Germline CDR1 reads SGHTA; CDR2 reads FQGNSA. V lost 6 bases and J lost 5; bases outside the gene matches: 13. The CDR3 region is CASSPNPGLAVETQYF. In DNA form, the CDR3 reads TGTGCCAGCAGTCCCAATCCGGGACTAGCTGTCGAGACCCAGTACTTC.